Each of the 30 T cell receptor beta chains below was sequenced from the same sample in a study of blood T cell repertoires in COVID-19. Here immunoSEQ multiplex PCR was the method, and the copy in TCRdb shows in-frame clones only, minus some. This sample has 200,000 or so clones, with 86% found just once. Specimen: PBMCs or T cells enriched from blood (not recorded which). The receptors originated from a woman aged 40 to 49 with acute COVID-19.

The CDR3 reads CASSLPKTSGGYNEQFF. In DNA, the CDR3 is TGTGCCAGCAGCCTTCCCAAGACTAGCGGGGGGTACAATGAGCAGTTCTTC. This chain joins TRBV7-3 and TRBJ2-1, with 13 nucleotides matching TRBD2. CDR3 length equals 17 residues. Trimming removed 5 bases from V and 4 bases from J; junction bases left unmatched: 8. Germline V lookup: CDR1 SGHTA, CDR2 FQGTGA.

The chain has TRBV9 and TRBJ2-3; possible D gene TRBD2, 5 bases. The germline CDR1 and CDR2 sequences are SGDLS and YYNGEE. This CDR3 has 16 amino acids. Deletions cut 1 base from V and 0 bases from J, with 12 bases between. The CDR3 sequence is CASSVMNRESTDTQYF. Written as DNA, the CDR3 is TGTGCCAGCAGCGTAATGAATCGGGAAAGCACAGATACGCAGTATTTT. The full variable domain, completed using reference TRBV9 and TRBJ2-3, is DSGVTQTPKHLITATGQRVTLRCSPRSGDLSVYWYQQSLDQGLQFLIQYYNGEERAKGNILERFSAQQFPDLHSELNLSSLELGDSALYFCASSVMNRESTDTQYFGPGTRLTVL.

This chain joins TRBV2 and TRBJ1-6; TRBD1 matches at 10 bases. The CDR3 is 15 residues long. CDR1 and CDR2 from the germline V gene are SNHLY and FYNNEI. Germline trimming cut 9 bases from V and 7 bases from J; bases unmatched to any gene: 9. DNA of the CDR3: TGTGCCAGTGACAGGGGGCGCGGAGAGAATTCACCCCTCCACTTT. It yields the protein CASDRGRGENSPLHF.

J is TRBJ2-7 and V is TRBV12-3 or TRBV12-4; 8 nucleotides match TRBD1. CDR3 length equals 13 residues. V dropped 7 bases and J dropped 3; count of bases not matched to a gene: 5. CDR3 nucleotides: TGTGCCAGCAATACCGACAGGGGCTACGAGCAGTACTTC. Protein: CASNTDRGYEQYF.

V and J are TRBV12-3 or TRBV12-4 and TRBJ1-2, with D possibly TRBD1 on 6 matching bases. V lost 3 bases to trimming and J lost 6 bases, with 11 bases between them. The CDR3 covers 13 residues. This chain's CDR3 is CASSLFRDNGYTF. In DNA, the CDR3 is TGTGCCAGCAGTTTGTTCCGGGACAATGGCTACACCTTC.

This chain uses TRBV2 with TRBJ1-5; D ambiguous. The length of the CDR3 is 17 residues. V lost 5 bases, J lost 6 bases, and 23 bases lay in between. Germline CDR1 reads SNHLY; CDR2 reads FYNNEI. The CDR3 spells CASSKLDNTPNGQPQHF. The CDR3 bases are TGTGCCAGCAGTAAACTAGATAATACCCCGAACGGTCAGCCCCAGCATTTT.

The J gene is TRBJ1-5, the V gene TRBV28; TRBD1 matches at 7 bases. CDR1 is MDHEN, CDR2 SYDVKM, per germline. This CDR3 has 18 residues. V shed 1 base, J shed 2 bases, and the junction held 11 bases outside the gene matches. CDR3 nucleotide sequence: TGTGCCAGCAGTTTATCACAGGGGAATCTTGGTGGCAATCAGCCCCAGCATTTT. Translation: CASSLSQGNLGGNQPQHF. Full variable domain (remainder filled in from reference TRBV28 and TRBJ1-5): DVKVTQSSRYLVKRTGEKVFLECVQDMDHENMFWYRQDPGLGLRLIYFSYDVKMKEKGDIPEGYSVSREKKERFSLILESASTNQTSMYLCASSLSQGNLGGNQPQHFGDGTRLSIL.

The V gene is TRBV12-3 or TRBV12-4, the J gene TRBJ1-2; unclear D gene. CDR3 length: 13 amino acids. The V end was cut by 5 bases, the J end by 5 bases, with 12 bases between. DNA for the CDR3: TGTGCCAGCAGTCGTTCGTCCCTTTATGGCTACACCTTC. Translation gives CASSRSSLYGYTF.

The gene calls are TRBV20-1 and TRBJ1-5; 8 bases are a match to TRBD1. Germline-derived CDR1 and CDR2 are DFQATT and SNEGSKA (reference sequence). J was trimmed by 3 bases and V by 3 bases; bases with no gene match: 7. The CDR3 contains 15 residues. Written as DNA, the CDR3 is TGCAGTGCTAGTAGAGGACAGGGTCACAATCAGCCCCAGCATTTT. Protein: CSASRGQGHNQPQHF.

The gene calls are TRBV19 and TRBJ1-1; maybe TRBD1 (5 bases). Trimming took 1 base from V and 3 from J, leaving 6 bases between them. The CDR3 has 13 amino acids. Germline CDR1 and CDR2: LNHDA and SQIVND (reference sequence). CDR3 region: CASSIGQYTEAFF. The DNA of the CDR3 is TGTGCCAGTAGTATAGGACAGTACACTGAAGCTTTCTTT.

V usage is TRBV6-5 and J usage is TRBJ1-1; the D gene is possibly TRBD1 (5 bases). There are 14 residues in the CDR3. V lost 4 bases and J lost 1, with 10 bases in between. Germline loops: CDR1 MNHEY, CDR2 SVGAGI. The CDR3 spells CASSLVQGNTEAFF. Written as DNA, the CDR3 is TGTGCCAGCAGTTTAGTTCAGGGGAACACTGAAGCTTTCTTT.

The V gene is TRBV11-1, the J gene TRBJ2-7; unclear D gene. The germline gives CDR1 SGHAT, CDR2 FQDESV (reference sequence). V was pared by 5 bases and J by 0 bases, with 14 bases between. The CDR3 sequence is 15 residues long. The CDR3 DNA follows: TGTGCCAGCAGCCCCCACCCAGAGGACTCCTACGAGCAGTACTTC. Amino acids: CASSPHPEDSYEQYF.

The chain couples TRBV3-1 (or the pseudogene TRBV3-2) to TRBJ2-7; D remains unclear. Trimming removed 0 bases from V and 4 bases from J, with 4 bases in between. From germline, CDR1 is LGHDT and CDR2 YNNKEL (reference sequence). The CDR3 totals 12 residues. The CDR3 DNA follows: TGTGCCAGCAGCCAAGATCGGTACGAGCAGTACTTC. Amino acid sequence: CASSQDRYEQYF.

This chain uses TRBV3-1 (or the pseudogene TRBV3-2) with TRBJ2-7; weak D call: TRBD1 (5 bases). In germline, CDR1 is LGHDT, CDR2 YNNKEL (reference sequence). Deletions cut 5 bases from V and 3 bases from J, with 11 bases between. The CDR3 has 13 amino acids. For the CDR3, the DNA is TGTGCCAGCAGCGGACGACAGAGCTACGAGCAGTACTTC. It yields the protein CASSGRQSYEQYF.

V and J are TRBV6-5 and TRBJ1-5; D unclear. V lost 0 bases and J 0 bases, leaving 3 bases between the germline ends. Germline CDR1 MNHEY, CDR2 SVGAGI. This CDR3 region has 14 residues. CDR3 sequence (DNA): TGTGCCAGCAGTTACTCCAATAGCAATCAGCCCCAGCATTTT. This sequence encodes CASSYSNSNQPQHF.

The V call is TRBV19, the J call TRBJ2-7; 7 nucleotides line up with TRBD2. This CDR3 contains 15 residues. The germline CDR1 and CDR2 sequences are LNHDA and SQIVND (reference sequence). J lost 5 bases, V lost 5 bases, and 12 bases had no gene match. Here the CDR3 reads CASSSLERGHNEQYF. DNA for the CDR3: TGTGCCAGTAGTTCCCTCGAGCGGGGTCACAACGAGCAGTACTTC.

The table lists this clone with a few counts. The chain joins TRBV21-1 to TRBJ2-7; the D segment call TRBD1 is taken from the table without a DNA check. TRBV21-1 is annotated as a pseudogene. The CDR3 spans 14 residues. The CDR3 DNA sequence: TGTGCCAGCAGCGTCCGGGACAATCTCTACGAGCAGTACGTC. Translating gives CASSVRDNLYEQYV.

This clone was detected only once. V is TRBV19 and J is TRBJ2-1, with 10 bases lining up with TRBD1. Trimming at V came to 5 bases and at J to 1 base, leaving 11 bases not matched to a gene. Germline-derived CDR1 and CDR2 are LNHDA and SQIVND (reference sequence). The CDR3 runs to 18 residues. The CDR3 coding sequence is TGTGCCAGTAGTCTCTATTACAGGACAGGGGGATCCTACAATGAGCAGTTCTTC. Its protein product is CASSLYYRTGGSYNEQFF.

V usage is TRBV10-3 and J usage is TRBJ1-5, with D perhaps matching TRBD1 (5 bases). CDR3 size: 14 residues. Germline assignment: CDR1 ENHRY and CDR2 SYGVKD. The V end lost 4 bases, the J end lost 7 bases, and 14 bases lay between the germline ends. The CDR3 loop is CAISVGQENQPQHF. The CDR3 DNA sequence: TGTGCCATCAGTGTAGGACAAGAGAACCAGCCCCAGCATTTT.

This clone was seen a handful of times. This sequence joins TRBV23-1 and TRBJ1-4; 8 bases match TRBD1. TRBV23-1 is noted as an ORF with a role that remains uncertain. V lost 4 bases to trimming and J lost 8 bases; unmatched junction nucleotides: 6. This CDR3 is 14 amino acids long. CDR3 coding DNA: TGCGCCAGCAGTCCGGGACAGGAGAAGGAAAAACTGTTTTTT. Protein product: CASSPGQEKEKLFF.

The rearrangement uses TRBV29-1 and TRBJ1-2; a possible D gene is TRBD1 (5 bases). The CDR3 is 13 residues long. Germline values: CDR1 SQVTM, CDR2 ANQGSEA. V was shortened by 4 bases and J by 7 bases, with 16 bases between the two germline ends. The CDR3 DNA reads TGCAGCGTTGCCTCTTGGGGGGAGAGTGGCTACACCTTC. Translation gives CSVASWGESGYTF.

The chain uses TRBV7-9 and TRBJ1-5, with D possibly matching TRBD1 (5 bases). V lost 5 bases, J lost 5 bases, and 13 bases lay in between. Germline V gene sequence: CDR1 SEHNR, CDR2 FQNEAQ (reference sequence). The CDR3 is made up of 14 amino acids. The CDR3 spells CASSLGGSDQPQHF. The CDR3 DNA follows: TGTGCCAGCAGCCTCGGGGGGTCGGATCAGCCCCAGCATTTT.

The chain links TRBV6-5 to TRBJ1-3, with D tentatively TRBD1 (5 bases). CDR1 is MNHEY, CDR2 SVGAGI, per germline. The CDR3 extends over 13 amino acids. V gave up 7 bases and J gave up 4 bases, with 11 bases separating them. This CDR3 reads CASTLGGGNTIYF. CDR3 nucleotides: TGTGCCAGCACGCTGGGGGGGGGAAACACCATATATTTT.

The V call is TRBV24-1, the J call TRBJ2-5; possible D gene TRBD1, 5 bases. Germline-derived CDR1 and CDR2 are KGHDR and SFDVKD. The CDR3 is made up of 15 amino acids. V was pared by 5 bases and J by 1 base, with 13 bases between. As DNA, the CDR3 is TGTGCCACCAGTGTTGGTGGTACAGGCCAAGAGACCCAGTACTTC. Protein: CATSVGGTGQETQYF.

The chain carries TRBV5-8 and TRBJ2-5, with D possibly being TRBD2 (6 bases). V lost 0 bases to trimming and J lost 7 bases, with 13 bases between them. This CDR3 is built from 14 residues. Germline V gives CDR1 SGHTS, CDR2 YDEGEE. The CDR3 DNA sequence: TGTGCCAGCAGCTTGGGACCCCTGGGGGGGACCCAGTACTTC. This codes for CASSLGPLGGTQYF.

The V and J genes are TRBV7-9 and TRBJ2-2; D not certain. CDR1 and CDR2 (germline): SEHNR, FQNEAQ (reference sequence). The CDR3 runs to 12 residues. V lost 5 bases and J 3 bases, leaving 4 bases between the germline ends. The CDR3 coding sequence is TGTGCCAGCAGCCCGTACACCGGGGAGCTGTTTTTT. Its protein product is CASSPYTGELFF.

The chain has TRBV12-5 and TRBJ1-3, with unresolved D. The germline CDR1 and CDR2 sequences are LGHNT and FRNRAP. The CDR3 has 14 residues. With 3 bases removed from V and 5 bases from J, the gap between germline ends came to 11 bases. CDR3 sequence: CASGLNKRRNTIYF. The CDR3, as DNA: TGTGCTAGTGGTTTAAACAAGCGTAGAAACACCATATATTTT. The full variable domain, with the rest looked up from reference TRBV12-5 and TRBJ1-3, is DARVTQTPRHKVTEMGQEVTMRCQPILGHNTVFWYRQTMMQGLELLAYFRNRAPLDDSGMPKDRFSAEMPDATLATLKIQPSEPRDSAVYFCASGLNKRRNTIYFGEGSWLTVV.

The chain couples TRBV11-2 to TRBJ1-1; weak D call: TRBD1 (6 bases). Per the germline V gene, CDR1 is SGHAT and CDR2 is FQNNGV. Trimming removed 0 bases at V and 5 bases at J, with 7 bases between. This CDR3 is 13 amino acids long. The CDR3 DNA is TGTGCCAGCAGCTTAGAACAGGGAACTGAAGCTTTCTTT. This gives the protein CASSLEQGTEAFF.

A note on this clone: At the DNA level, this CDR3 is encoded by other sequences in the same sample as well. This rearrangement joins TRBV30 to TRBJ1-2, with D possibly TRBD1 on 5 matching bases. The germline gives CDR1 GTSNPN, CDR2 SVGIG (reference sequence). V shed 0 bases and J shed 4 bases, with 9 bases lying between them. This CDR3 is 13 amino acids long. The chain's CDR3 is CAWSVGGTYGYTF. The CDR3 DNA reads TGTGCCTGGAGTGTCGGGGGAACCTATGGCTACACCTTC.

V gene TRBV11-2 combines with J gene TRBJ1-4, with D possibly being TRBD1 (6 bases). The CDR3 length is 14 residues. Germline V gives CDR1 SGHAT, CDR2 FQNNGV. V was cut by 1 base and J by 7 bases, with 10 bases left in between. The CDR3 loop reads CASSLAGGGEKLFF. In DNA form, the CDR3 reads TGTGCCAGCAGCTTAGCGGGGGGCGGTGAAAAACTGTTTTTT.